The entry below describes one T cell receptor (beta chain). This record belongs to a study of blood T cell repertoires in COVID-19. This table comes from immunoSEQ multiplex PCR, and its TCRdb copy is limited to in-frame clones, with some not included. This repertoire shows fewer than 150,000 clones, around 80% found once; its top ten account for over 5%. This CDR3 has 15 amino acids. With 5 bases removed from V and 5 bases from J, the gap between germline ends came to 18 bases. CDR1 and CDR2 from the germline V gene are MNHEY and SMNVEV (reference sequence). Specimen: peripheral blood. This TCR was recovered from a human donor in a cohort sampled during active COVID-19. V usage is TRBV27 and J usage is TRBJ2-5, with a tentative D call TRBD1 (6 bases). The chain's CDR3 is CASSRGLTGGETQYF. CDR3 in DNA: TGTGCCAGCAGTAGAGGCCTGACAGGTGGGGAGACCCAGTACTTC.